The clone carrying this TCR beta chain has more than one count but fewer than ten. Its antigen is not identified. This sample is drawn from a study of metastatic and nonmetastatic thyroid tumors. Findings and caveats of the study: Significantly greater TCR beta diversity was reportedly found in malignant thyroid tumors than in benign nodules (in blood and tumor).

Using MiXCR, TCRdb reanalyzed the PCR reads. The sample gives about 28,000 clones, around 3.5% of which show up once; 3% to 3.5% is in the top ten. Each patient came to thyroid surgery without any prior treatment (of any kind). Unmatched junction bases numbered 10, after V lost 6 bases and J lost 9 bases. CDR1 is DFQATT and CDR2 is SNEGSKA in the germline V gene (reference sequence). The CDR3 runs to 14 residues. The chain couples TRBV20-1 to TRBJ2-7; 14 nucleotides agree with TRBD2. The sample was blood. This TCR derives from a male donor with papillary thyroid cancer or a benign thyroid nodule (not recorded which). Some clones in this sample may be carry-over from other donors' samples. Here the CDR3 DNA reads TGCAGTGCAAGGACTAGCGGGAGGTTTGTGGGGCAGTACTTC. As protein: CSARTSGRFVGQYF.